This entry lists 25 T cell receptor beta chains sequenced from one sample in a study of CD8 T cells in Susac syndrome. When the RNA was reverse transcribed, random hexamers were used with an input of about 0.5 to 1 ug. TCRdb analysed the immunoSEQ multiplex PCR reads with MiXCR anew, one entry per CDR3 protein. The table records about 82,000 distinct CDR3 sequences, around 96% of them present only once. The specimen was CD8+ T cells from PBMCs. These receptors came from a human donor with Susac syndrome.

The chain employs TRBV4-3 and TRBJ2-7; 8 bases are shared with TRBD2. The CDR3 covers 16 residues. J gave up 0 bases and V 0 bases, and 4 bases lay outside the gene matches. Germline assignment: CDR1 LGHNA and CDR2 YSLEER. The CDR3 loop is CASSQDTSGGSYEQYF. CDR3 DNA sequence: TGCGCCAGCAGCCAAGATACGAGCGGGGGCTCCTACGAGCAGTACTTC.

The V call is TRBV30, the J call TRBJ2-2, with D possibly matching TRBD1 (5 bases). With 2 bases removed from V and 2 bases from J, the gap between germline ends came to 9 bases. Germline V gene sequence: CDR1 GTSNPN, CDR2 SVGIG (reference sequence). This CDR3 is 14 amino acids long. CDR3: CAWSKDTNTGELFF. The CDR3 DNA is TGTGCCTGGAGTAAGGACACTAACACCGGGGAGCTGTTTTTT.

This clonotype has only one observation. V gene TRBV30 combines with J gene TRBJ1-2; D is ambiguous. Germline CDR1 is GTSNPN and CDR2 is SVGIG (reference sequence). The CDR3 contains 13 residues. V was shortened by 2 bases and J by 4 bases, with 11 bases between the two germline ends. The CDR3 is CAWSKGRIYGYTF. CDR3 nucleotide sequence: TGTGCCTGGAGTAAAGGGCGGATCTATGGCTACACCTTC.

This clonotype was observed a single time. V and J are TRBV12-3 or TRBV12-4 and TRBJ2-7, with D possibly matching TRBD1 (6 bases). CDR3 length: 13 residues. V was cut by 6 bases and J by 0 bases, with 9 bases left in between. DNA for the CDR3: TGTGCCAGCAGCATGACAGGCTCCTACGAGCAGTACTTC. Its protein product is CASSMTGSYEQYF.

CDR3 residues: CASSVSPGQPQHF. In DNA form, the CDR3 reads TGTGCCAGCAGCGTAAGTCCCGGCCAGCCCCAGCATTTT. The chain combines TRBV9 with TRBJ1-5; D is unresolved. This CDR3 contains 13 residues. CDR1 and CDR2 (germline): SGDLS, YYNGEE. Between the trimmed V and J ends, which lost 1 base and 7 bases, there was a span of 9 bases.

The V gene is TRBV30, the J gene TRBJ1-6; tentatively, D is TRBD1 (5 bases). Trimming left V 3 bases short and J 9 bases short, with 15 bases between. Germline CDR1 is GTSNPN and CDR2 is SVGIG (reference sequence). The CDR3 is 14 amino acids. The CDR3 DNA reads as TGTGCCTGGAGGCGCAAAGGGGAAGGTTCACCCCTCCACTTT. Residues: CAWRRKGEGSPLHF.

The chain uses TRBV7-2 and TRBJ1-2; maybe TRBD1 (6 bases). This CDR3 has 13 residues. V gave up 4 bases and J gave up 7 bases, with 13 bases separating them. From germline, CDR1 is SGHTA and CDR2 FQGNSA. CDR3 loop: CASSSQGFGGYTF. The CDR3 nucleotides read TGTGCCAGCAGCTCACAGGGATTCGGTGGCTACACCTTC.

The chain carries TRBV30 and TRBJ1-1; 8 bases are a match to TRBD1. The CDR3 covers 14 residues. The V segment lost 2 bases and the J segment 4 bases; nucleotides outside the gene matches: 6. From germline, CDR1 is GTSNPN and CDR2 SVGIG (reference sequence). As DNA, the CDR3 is TGTGCCTGGAGTTGGGGACAGGTTGCCACTGAAGCTTTCTTT. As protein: CAWSWGQVATEAFF.

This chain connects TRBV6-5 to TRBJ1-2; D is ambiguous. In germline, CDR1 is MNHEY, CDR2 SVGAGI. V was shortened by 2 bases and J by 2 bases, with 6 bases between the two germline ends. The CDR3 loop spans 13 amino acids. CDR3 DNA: TGTGCCAGCAGTTACGCGCAGAACTATGGCTACACCTTC. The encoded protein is CASSYAQNYGYTF.

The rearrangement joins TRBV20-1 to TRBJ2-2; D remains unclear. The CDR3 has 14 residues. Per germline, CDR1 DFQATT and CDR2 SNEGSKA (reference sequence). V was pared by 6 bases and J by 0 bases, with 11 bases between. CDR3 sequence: CSAPVRANTGELFF. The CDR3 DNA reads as TGCAGTGCCCCGGTCCGGGCGAACACCGGGGAGCTGTTTTTT.

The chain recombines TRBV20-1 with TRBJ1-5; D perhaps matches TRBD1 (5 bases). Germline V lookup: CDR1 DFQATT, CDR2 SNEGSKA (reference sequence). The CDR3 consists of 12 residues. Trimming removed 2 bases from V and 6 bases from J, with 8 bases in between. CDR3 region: CSARQGGQPQHF. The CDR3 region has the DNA TGCAGTGCTAGACAGGGAGGTCAGCCCCAGCATTTT.

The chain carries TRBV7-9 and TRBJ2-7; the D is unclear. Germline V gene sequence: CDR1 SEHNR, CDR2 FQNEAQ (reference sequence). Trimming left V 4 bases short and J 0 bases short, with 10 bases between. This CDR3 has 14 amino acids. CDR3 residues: CASSSPLRSYEQYF. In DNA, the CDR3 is TGTGCCAGCAGCTCGCCGCTCCGCTCCTACGAGCAGTACTTC.

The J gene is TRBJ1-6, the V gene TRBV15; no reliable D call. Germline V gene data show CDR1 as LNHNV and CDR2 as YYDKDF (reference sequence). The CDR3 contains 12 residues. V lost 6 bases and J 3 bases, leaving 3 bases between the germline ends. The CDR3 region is CATRVYNSPLHF. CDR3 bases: TGTGCCACCAGGGTCTATAATTCACCCCTCCACTTT.

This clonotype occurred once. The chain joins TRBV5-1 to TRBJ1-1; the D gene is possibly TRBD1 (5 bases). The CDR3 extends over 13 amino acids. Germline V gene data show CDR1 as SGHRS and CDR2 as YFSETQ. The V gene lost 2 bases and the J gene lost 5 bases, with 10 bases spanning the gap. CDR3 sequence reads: CASSLNAGTEAFF. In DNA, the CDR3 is TGCGCCAGCAGCTTAAATGCAGGGACTGAAGCTTTCTTT.

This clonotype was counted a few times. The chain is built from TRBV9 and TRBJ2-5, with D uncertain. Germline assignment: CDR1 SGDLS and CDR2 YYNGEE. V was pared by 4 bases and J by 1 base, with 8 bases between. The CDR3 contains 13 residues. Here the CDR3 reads CASSSRVQETQYF. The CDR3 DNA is TGTGCCAGCAGCTCCCGCGTCCAAGAGACCCAGTACTTC. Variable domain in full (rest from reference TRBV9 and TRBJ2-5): DSGVTQTPKHLITATGQRVTLRCSPRSGDLSVYWYQQSLDQGLQFLIQYYNGEERAKGNILERFSAQQFPDLHSELNLSSLELGDSALYFCASSSRVQETQYFGPGTRLLVL.

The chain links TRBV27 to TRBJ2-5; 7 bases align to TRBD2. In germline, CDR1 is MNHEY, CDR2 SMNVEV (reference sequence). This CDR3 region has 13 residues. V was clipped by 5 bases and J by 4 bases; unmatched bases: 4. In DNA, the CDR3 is TGTGCCAGCAGTCCACGACTAGCAGAGACCCAGTACTTC. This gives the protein CASSPRLAETQYF.

The CDR3 protein is CASSLAQSTEAFF. For the CDR3, the DNA is TGCGCCAGCAGCTTGGCCCAGTCCACTGAAGCTTTCTTT. The chain links TRBV5-1 to TRBJ1-1, with D uncertain. Germline CDR1 SGHRS, CDR2 YFSETQ. CDR3 size: 13 residues. V was pared by 0 bases and J by 4 bases, with 7 bases between. Together with reference TRBV5-1 and TRBJ1-1, the CDR3 gives the full variable domain: KAGVTQTPRYLIKTRGQQVTLSCSPISGHRSVSWYQQTPGQGLQFLFEYFSETQRNKGNFPGRFSGRQFSNSRSEMNVSTLELGDSALYLCASSLAQSTEAFFGQGTRLTVV.

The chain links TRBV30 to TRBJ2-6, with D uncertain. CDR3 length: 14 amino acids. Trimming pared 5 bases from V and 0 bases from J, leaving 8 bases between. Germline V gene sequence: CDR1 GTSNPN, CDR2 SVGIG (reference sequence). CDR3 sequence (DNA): TGTGCCTGGGCTACATCCTCTGGGGCCAACGTCCTGACTTTC. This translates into CAWATSSGANVLTF.

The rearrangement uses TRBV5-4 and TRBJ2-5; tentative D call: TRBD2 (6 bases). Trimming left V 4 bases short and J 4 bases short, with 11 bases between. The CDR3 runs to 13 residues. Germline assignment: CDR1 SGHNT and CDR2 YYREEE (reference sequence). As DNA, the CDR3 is TGTGCCAGCAGCCCCTGGAGGGGAGAGACCCAGTACTTC. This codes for CASSPWRGETQYF.

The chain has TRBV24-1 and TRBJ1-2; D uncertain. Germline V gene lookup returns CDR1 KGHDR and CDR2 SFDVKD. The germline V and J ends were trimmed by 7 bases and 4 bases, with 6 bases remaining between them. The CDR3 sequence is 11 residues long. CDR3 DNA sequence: TGTGCCACCAGAGATGCCTATGGCTACACCTTC. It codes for CATRDAYGYTF.

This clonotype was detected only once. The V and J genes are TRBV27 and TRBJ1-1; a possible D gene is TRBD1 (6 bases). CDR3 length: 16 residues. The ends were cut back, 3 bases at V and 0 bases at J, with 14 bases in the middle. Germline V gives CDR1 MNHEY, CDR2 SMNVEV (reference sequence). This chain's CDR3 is CASSLAGGRVNTEAFF. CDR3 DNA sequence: TGTGCCAGCAGTTTGGCCGGGGGCCGGGTGAACACTGAAGCTTTCTTT.

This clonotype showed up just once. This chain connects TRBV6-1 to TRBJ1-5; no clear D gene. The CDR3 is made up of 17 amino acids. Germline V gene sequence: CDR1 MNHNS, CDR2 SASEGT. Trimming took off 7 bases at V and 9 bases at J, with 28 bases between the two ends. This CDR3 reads CASTHPGPIRFVMPQHF. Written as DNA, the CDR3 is TGTGCCAGCACCCACCCCGGGCCAATTCGTTTTGTCATGCCCCAGCATTTT.

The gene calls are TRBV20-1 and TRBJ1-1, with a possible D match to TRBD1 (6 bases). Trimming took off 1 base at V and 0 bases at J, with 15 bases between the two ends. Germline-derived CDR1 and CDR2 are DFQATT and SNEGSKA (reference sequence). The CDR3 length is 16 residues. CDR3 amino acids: CSARGVRKGVNTEAFF. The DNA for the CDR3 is TGCAGTGCTAGAGGAGTCAGAAAGGGGGTGAACACTGAAGCTTTCTTT.

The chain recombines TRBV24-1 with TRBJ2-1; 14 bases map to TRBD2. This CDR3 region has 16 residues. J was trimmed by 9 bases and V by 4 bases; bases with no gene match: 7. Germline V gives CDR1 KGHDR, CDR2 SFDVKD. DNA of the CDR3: TGTGCCACCAGTGACCCCGGACTAGCGGGGGGCACTGAGCAGTTCTTC. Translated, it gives CATSDPGLAGGTEQFF.

The DNA for the CDR3 is TGTGCCAGCAGTGTCGCGTACGGGACAGGGGCCCATCCTAACTATGGCTACACCTTC. Its protein is CASSVAYGTGAHPNYGYTF. V gene TRBV6-1 combines with J gene TRBJ1-2; TRBD1 matches 10 bases. Germline assignment: CDR1 MNHNS and CDR2 SASEGT. CDR3 length: 19 residues. Trimming removed 4 bases from V and 0 bases from J; junction bases left unmatched: 14.